Listed below are T cell receptor beta chains from one sample, sequenced in a study of T cell responses to AZD1222 COVID-19 vaccine. Sequencing was performed with immunoSEQ multiplex PCR; in TCRdb, only in-frame clones are kept and a portion is missing. The sample includes 65,000 to 90,000 clones, 80% to 90% of them seen just once. The material sequenced was peripheral blood, taken on day 0 of AZD1222 vaccination. All receptors derive from an adult in good health. Each CDR3 is given with its conserved first and last residue. A D gene is named only where the DNA matches it firmly. Only some rows state a clone size, as once, few, many or a class for expanded clones.

J	V	size	D	CDR3	DNA
TRBJ2-3	TRBV6-1	-	-	CASSEARSVVAPSTDTQYF	TGTGCCAGCAGTGAAGCGCGAAGCGTTGTAGCCCCGAGCACAGATACGCAGTATTTT
TRBJ2-7	TRBV6-5	once	-	CASSKSSGVRGEQYF	TGTGCCAGCAGTAAGTCATCGGGAGTTCGGGGCGAGCAGTACTTC
TRBJ2-7	TRBV6-2/TRBV6-3	-	TRBD1	CASSPGTGIGYEQYF	TGTGCCAGCAGCCCTGGGACAGGGATAGGGTACGAGCAGTACTTC
TRBJ2-7	TRBV11-2	-	-	CASSSRGGGLLNEQYF	TGTGCCAGCAGCTCCCGAGGGGGCGGACTACTTAACGAGCAGTACTTC
TRBJ1-6	TRBV6-5	once	-	CASSPSRGGASPLHF	TGTGCCAGCAGTCCTTCCCGGGGGGGGGCTTCACCCCTCCACTTT
TRBJ2-7	TRBV19	-	TRBD2	CASSQLAGSYEQYF	TGTGCCAGTAGTCAGCTAGCGGGCTCCTACGAGCAGTACTTC
TRBJ1-6	TRBV7-3	once	-	CASSAQPNGDSPLHF	TGTGCCAGCAGCGCCCAACCCAATGGCGATTCACCCCTCCACTTT
TRBJ2-1	TRBV29-1	few	-	CSGALSYNEQFF	TGCTCCGGGGCTCTCTCCTACAATGAGCAGTTCTTC
TRBJ2-2	TRBV15	-	TRBD2	CATSPQSGSNTGELFF	TGTGCCACCAGCCCCCAGAGCGGGAGCAACACCGGGGAGCTGTTTTTT
TRBJ1-2	TRBV6-1	many	-	CASSDVDRTYGYTF	TGTGCCAGCAGTGACGTAGACAGGACCTATGGCTACACCTTC
TRBJ2-1	TRBV3-1/TRBV3-2	-	TRBD1	CASSQPGQVYNEQFF	TGTGCCAGCAGCCAACCGGGACAGGTATACAATGAGCAGTTCTTC
TRBJ2-3	TRBV7-3	-	-	CASRFAGTDTQYF	TGTGCCAGCAGATTTGCGGGCACAGATACGCAGTATTTT
TRBJ2-3	TRBV24-1	-	-	CATSGQGSTDTQYF	TGTGCCACCAGCGGCCAGGGTAGCACAGATACGCAGTATTTT
TRBJ1-4	TRBV11-1	-	TRBD1	CASSLTGATNEKLFF	TGTGCCAGCAGCTTAACAGGGGCAACTAATGAAAAACTGTTTTTT
TRBJ2-7	TRBV27	-	-	CASSPQKGSRHEQYF	TGTGCCAGCAGTCCCCAAAAAGGGAGTCGGCACGAGCAGTACTTC
TRBJ2-3	TRBV10-3	-	-	CAISDGGGGINTDTQYF	TGTGCCATCAGTGATGGGGGAGGAGGGATTAACACAGATACGCAGTATTTT
TRBJ2-5	TRBV28	-	-	CASSKGQIQETQYF	TGTGCCAGCAGCAAAGGACAGATCCAAGAGACCCAGTACTTC
TRBJ1-5	TRBV3-1/TRBV3-2	-	-	CASSQDPLRPQHF	TGTGCCAGCAGCCAAGATCCCCTGCGGCCCCAGCATTTT
TRBJ2-4	TRBV28	-	TRBD2	CASSPTRGGPLAKNIQYF	TGTGCCAGCAGTCCAACGAGGGGAGGGCCCCTAGCCAAAAACATTCAGTACTTC
TRBJ2-7	TRBV5-6	-	-	CASSQGLPSYEQYF	TGTGCCAGCAGCCAGGGACTTCCCTCCTACGAGCAGTACTTC
TRBJ2-7	TRBV7-3	-	TRBD1	CASSPSGQGYEQYF	TGTGCCAGCAGCCCAAGCGGACAGGGCTACGAGCAGTACTTC
TRBJ1-1	TRBV6-5	once	-	CASSYGADYTEAFF	TGTGCCAGCAGTTATGGTGCTGATTACACTGAAGCTTTCTTT
TRBJ2-3	TRBV19	-	-	CASSAPKQTMSTDTQYF	TGTGCCAGTAGTGCCCCAAAACAGACGATGAGCACAGATACGCAGTATTTT
TRBJ1-5	TRBV19	-	-	CASTNRVGSNQPQHF	TGTGCCAGTACTAATAGAGTCGGTAGCAATCAGCCCCAGCATTTT
TRBJ2-1	TRBV10-2	-	TRBD2	CASSERGLAGGEQFF	TGCGCCAGCAGTGAGCGGGGACTAGCGGGAGGGGAGCAGTTCTTC
TRBJ1-1	TRBV28	-	-	CASIPGPISEAFF	TGTGCCAGCATCCCGGGACCGATAAGTGAAGCTTTCTTT
TRBJ2-1	TRBV28	-	-	CASFGTFNEQFF	TGTGCCAGCTTCGGGACGTTCAATGAGCAGTTCTTC
TRBJ2-3	TRBV6-4	-	-	CASSDVVSSTDTQYF	TGTGCCAGCAGTGACGTGGTCTCTAGCACAGATACGCAGTATTTT
TRBJ1-1	TRBV12-1	-	-	CASSFPKTGEAFF	TGTGCCAGCAGCTTCCCTAAGACAGGGGAAGCTTTCTTT
TRBJ1-1	TRBV15	once	-	CATSREWGGRAEAFF	TGTGCCACCAGCAGAGAGTGGGGTGGGAGGGCTGAAGCTTTCTTT
TRBJ2-3	TRBV19	-	TRBD1	CASSSRDRGYDTQYF	TGTGCCAGTAGTTCCCGGGACAGGGGTTATGATACGCAGTATTTT
TRBJ1-6	TRBV7-9	medium-sized	-	CASSSSPGSPLHF	TGTGCCAGCAGCTCCTCCCCCGGTTCACCCCTCCACTTT
TRBJ1-2	TRBV11-1	-	TRBD1	CASSRDSANYGYTF	TGTGCCAGCAGCCGGGACAGCGCTAACTATGGCTACACCTTC
TRBJ2-1	TRBV11-2	-	TRBD2	CASSLGLSSYNEQFF	TGTGCCAGCAGCTTGGGACTAAGCTCCTACAATGAGCAGTTCTTC
TRBJ2-7	TRBV2	-	-	CALRTANYEQYF	TGTGCCCTCCGGACAGCTAACTACGAGCAGTACTTC
TRBJ2-7	TRBV15	-	TRBD1	CATSRDVMGQDYEQYF	TGTGCCACCAGCAGAGATGTAATGGGACAGGACTACGAGCAGTACTTC
TRBJ2-5	TRBV5-1	-	TRBD1	CASSPLGTGGPETQYF	TGCGCCAGCAGCCCTCTTGGCACAGGGGGTCCCGAGACCCAGTACTTC
TRBJ1-1	TRBV7-2	-	-	CASSPRTGERTEAFF	TGTGCCAGCAGCCCTCGAACGGGGGAACGAACTGAAGCTTTCTTT
TRBJ1-3	TRBV28	-	-	CASSLGGGAGNTIYF	TGTGCCAGCAGCTTAGGGGGGGGTGCGGGAAACACCATATATTTT
TRBJ1-2	TRBV29-1	-	-	CSVGGGNYGYTF	TGCAGCGTTGGAGGTGGGAACTATGGCTACACCTTC
TRBJ1-1	TRBV6-2/TRBV6-3	-	-	CASSFRVHTEAFF	TGTGCCAGCAGTTTCCGGGTTCACACTGAAGCTTTCTTT
TRBJ2-1	TRBV4-1	few	-	CASSQGPLGEQFF	TGCGCCAGCAGCCAAGGACCCTTGGGTGAGCAGTTCTTC
TRBJ2-1	TRBV28	once	-	CAVPGIRGQFF	TGTGCCGTCCCAGGGATAAGGGGGCAGTTCTTC
TRBJ2-2	TRBV29-1	-	TRBD1	CSALRQGANTGELFF	TGCAGCGCCCTCCGACAGGGGGCAAACACCGGGGAGCTGTTTTTT
TRBJ2-7	TRBV19	-	TRBD1	CASSTGTGRTGSYEQYF	TGTGCCAGTAGTACGGGGACAGGGAGAACGGGCTCCTACGAGCAGTACTTC
TRBJ2-1	TRBV10-1	-	TRBD2	CASSVVRRGIGLASSYNEQFF	TGCGCCAGCAGTGTTGTCCGTAGGGGGATAGGACTAGCGAGCTCCTACAATGAGCAGTTCTTC
TRBJ2-5	TRBV5-6	-	TRBD1	CASSLQTGGHGQETQYF	TGTGCCAGCAGCCTCCAGACAGGGGGCCATGGACAAGAGACCCAGTACTTC
TRBJ1-5	TRBV24-1	-	TRBD1	CATSDKRVTGGNQPQHF	TGTGCCACCAGTGACAAGAGGGTGACAGGGGGTAATCAGCCCCAGCATTTT